This TCR beta chain was captured in a study of shared clonotypes between healthy human individuals (dated by TCRdb to about 2020). For context, the study as a whole: Two women and three men aged 18 to 49 years were included in the cohort. To estimate repertoire size and how much clonotype sharing occurs between individuals, the study deeply sequenced the blood TCR repertoires of several healthy adults. To increase sequencing depth and limit assay-specific biases, different laboratories used diverse techniques to prepare libraries and sequence TCR repertoires. Per donor, leukapheresis produced somewhere between about 0.9 and 9 billion PBMCs.

Overall results and qualifications from the work: Pairwise subsampling led to the expectation that sequencing depth would affect the degree of clonotype sharing among donors. Because the study included only a small number of donors, the genetic and exposure-history diversity represented was limited. Only blood was sampled, and tissue TCR repertoires likely differ from those in blood.

Comments on this clone: It has no known antigen specificity. No base quality information exists; no much larger clone differs at one position.

TCR CDR3 regions were amplified from genomic DNA by multiplex PCR using the deep immunoSEQ assay. Extracted genomic DNA from each cell subset was spread evenly across all wells of several immunoSEQ 96-well plates, with each plate serving as a replicate. For unsorted PBMC, approximately 290 ng of genomic DNA, equivalent to around 30,000 T cell genomes, went into each replicate PCR. Unsorted PBMC genomic DNA was sequenced across ten immunoSEQ deep assay plates. Purified libraries were measured with a Qubit 3.0 fluorometer, size-checked on a Bioanalyzer 2100, and measured again with the KAPA Library Quantification kit. Every immunoSEQ 96-well plate was sequenced on a separate single-read 150-cycle Illumina NextSeq 550 flow cell. As for the authors' bioinformatics: Because the immunoSEQ output held only junctional sequences and lacked quality scores, the filtering could not match the filtering applied to full-length reads. To assign V/J genes and CDR3, sequences were annotated against IMGT germline references using PyIR, a Python wrapper for IgBLAST v1.9. Reads were filtered out if the reads had weak V/J assignments (E-value above 1e-6), no CDR3, stop codons, out-of-frame junctions, or ambiguous translated residues. V3J clonotypes were defined as sequences sharing an identical inferred V gene, J gene, and CDR3 amino acid sequence. To compute the percentage overlap between repertoires, the number of shared unique clonotypes was divided by the size of the smaller repertoire. Repertoire richness was assessed with RTK rarefaction, the Chao1 estimator, and Recon v2.1 estimates of unobserved clonotypes. TCRdb's version of the immuneACCESS table is confined to in-frame rearrangements and falls short of the full clone set. An unresolved V gene accounts for under half of the shortfall where checked; the remainder is of unknown origin. The D gene and trimming were derived from the DNA, and the V and J assignments and clone size from that table. The sample yields some 530,000 clones; roughly 80% were counted once. Of the sample, approximately 12% is held by the ten largest clones.

The donors were healthy, HIV-negative adults who had no recently reported acute infections or vaccinations. Every donor was a Caucasian adult living in Nashville, Tennessee, USA. For unsorted samples, tens of millions of PBMCs were counted, and genomic DNA was extracted using the QIAamp DNA Blood Mini kit. Blood was obtained by leukapheresis, after which PBMCs were separated by Ficoll-Histopaque density gradient centrifugation and cryopreserved in liquid nitrogen vapor phase. Sequences were obtained from PBMCs. The receptor comes from a middle-aged woman in good health. Some clones in this sample may be carry-over from other donors' samples.

The CDR3: CATKGGGSGGYTF. The DNA is TGTGCTACCAAAGGCGGAGGCTCTGGGGGCTACACCTTC. This sequence uses TRBV6-5 and TRBJ1-2; the D gene lacks a confident call. There are 13 amino acids in the CDR3, from cysteine to phenylalanine inclusive. Just CDR3 DNA is preserved here, 39 bases in frame from base 1. Reading the germline V gene gives CDR1 MNHEY and CDR2 SVGAGI.